These T cell receptor beta chains were read from a single sample in a study of blood T cell repertoires in COVID-19. Sequencing was performed with immunoSEQ multiplex PCR; in TCRdb, only in-frame clones are kept and a portion is missing. Of about 200,000 clones detected, 84% appear once; the ten largest clones hold roughly 20%. The source material was peripheral blood. These receptor sequences come from a human donor in a cohort sampled during active COVID-19. CDR3s include the opening cysteine and the closing phenylalanine or tryptophan. D genes are given only for firm matches.

>TRBJ2-1|TRBV2|NA
CASSAGNSQVHEQFF
TGTGCCAGCAGCGCCGGGAACTCCCAGGTGCATGAGCAGTTCTTC
>TRBJ1-1|TRBV19|NA
CASSTIPRGTEAFF
TGTGCCAGTAGTACTATCCCTCGCGGCACTGAAGCTTTCTTT
>TRBJ1-2|TRBV24-1|TRBD1
CATSAPSLDRGIYGYTF
TGTGCCACCAGTGCCCCCTCACTCGACAGGGGAATCTATGGCTACACCTTC
>TRBJ1-6|TRBV19|NA
CASSPDDRTGDSSYNSPLHF
TGTGCCAGTAGTCCCGATGACAGGACTGGAGATAGCTCCTATAATTCACCCCTCCACTTT
>TRBJ1-2|TRBV28|NA
CASSRAGVSDYGYTF
TGTGCCAGCAGCCGGGCAGGGGTTTCGGACTATGGCTACACCTTC
>TRBJ1-1|TRBV11-2|NA
CASSLGGRAEAFF
TGTGCCAGCAGCTTAGGGGGCAGGGCTGAAGCTTTCTTT
>TRBJ2-3|TRBV5-1|TRBD1
CASSPGQGAPGTDTQYF
TGCGCCAGCAGCCCGGGACAGGGGGCGCCGGGCACAGATACGCAGTATTTT
>TRBJ1-2|TRBV5-4|NA
CASSSGTGNYGYTF
TGTGCCAGCAGCTCAGGTACAGGGAACTATGGCTACACCTTC
>TRBJ2-1|TRBV5-1|NA
CASNLEPTPPYNEQFF
TGCGCCAGCAACCTGGAACCGACTCCTCCTTACAATGAGCAGTTCTTC
>TRBJ2-5|TRBV7-2|TRBD2
CASTLGAGVQETQYF
TGTGCCAGCACCCTCGGGGCGGGGGTCCAAGAGACCCAGTACTTC
>TRBJ2-2|TRBV11-2|TRBD2
CASRARSLAGTGELFF
TGTGCCAGCAGGGCGCGGTCGCTAGCGGGCACCGGGGAGCTGTTTTTT
>TRBJ1-1|TRBV3-1/TRBV3-2|NA
CASSQYPRGEAFF
TGTGCCAGCAGCCAATACCCTCGGGGTGAAGCTTTCTTT
>TRBJ2-5|TRBV27|TRBD1
CASSSGQVMGTQYF
TGTGCCAGCAGTTCGGGACAGGTGATGGGGACCCAGTACTTC
>TRBJ2-3|TRBV6-5|NA
CASRPLLYTDTQYF
TGTGCCAGCAGGCCTTTACTATACACAGATACGCAGTATTTT
>TRBJ1-2|TRBV12-3/TRBV12-4|NA
CASSLDSNYGYTF
TGTGCCAGCAGTTTAGACAGTAACTATGGCTACACCTTC